This T cell receptor beta chain was profiled in a study of T cells after yellow fever vaccination. Trimming took off 6 bases at V and 0 bases at J, with 9 bases between the two ends. This CDR3 region has 14 residues. Per germline, CDR1 MNHNS and CDR2 SASEGT. Template switching with 5'RACE generated the TCR cDNA and added a universal primer site and UMIs. TCRdb used MiXCR to reprocess the 5' RACE reads, holding one entry per CDR3 protein. The sample shows some 300,000 distinct CDR3 sequences, 8.1% of them seen only once. This clonotype appeared a few times. Its specificity is not known. Study-wide points: It was a weaker secondary response, yet one that peaked faster, at day 5 versus 15. Post-booster samples contained most primary-vaccination clones (around 95% CD4, approximately 88% CD8). In FACS-sorted repertoires, abundant clonotypes from the bulk population could appear as contaminants.

The material was PBMCs, obtained more than 40 days after the first yellow fever vaccination. This TCR was sampled from a man younger than 35 who received the YFV17D yellow fever vaccine. The V call is TRBV6-1, the J call TRBJ1-3, with a weak D call TRBD1 (6 bases). CDR3 sequence: CASRQGNSGNTIYF. CDR3 sequence (DNA): TGTGCCAGCAGACAGGGTAACTCTGGAAACACCATATATTTT.